The 11 T cell receptor beta chains given below trace back to one sample, sequenced in a study of blood T cell repertoires in COVID-19. Clones were sequenced by immunoSEQ multiplex PCR, and TCRdb holds only the in-frame ones, with some missing. Of about 260,000 clones listed, approximately 91% are singletons. The specimen was peripheral blood. The origin of the receptors is a human donor in a cohort sampled during active COVID-19.

The chain is built from TRBV5-6 and TRBJ2-7; no definite D call. Trimming took 2 bases from V and 5 from J, leaving 11 bases between them. The CDR3 loop spans 13 amino acids. In germline, CDR1 is SGHDT, CDR2 YYEEEE. The CDR3 here is CASSLTTNDEQYF. CDR3 sequence (DNA): TGTGCCAGCAGCTTAACTACGAACGACGAGCAGTACTTC.

This sequence joins TRBV27 and TRBJ2-7, with D tentatively TRBD1 (5 bases). The V end was cut by 2 bases, the J end by 2 bases, with 16 bases between. The germline V gene has CDR1 MNHEY and CDR2 SMNVEV (reference sequence). The CDR3 runs to 16 residues. This CDR3 reads CASSLQGIGLTYEQYF. Here the CDR3 DNA reads TGTGCCAGCAGTTTACAGGGCATAGGGCTCACCTACGAGCAGTACTTC.

This clone showed up just once. V and J are TRBV4-2 and TRBJ1-5; the match to TRBD1 covers 10 bases. Looked up from germline, CDR1 is LGHNA and CDR2 is YNFKEQ. Trimming cost V 6 bases and J 7 bases; bases outside gene matches: 6. This CDR3 spans 14 amino acids. The CDR3 DNA sequence: TGTGCCAGCAGTGTCCCGGGACAGGGGCAGCCCCAGCATTTT. It translates to CASSVPGQGQPQHF.

The V and J genes are TRBV4-2 and TRBJ2-3, with 12 bases lining up with TRBD2. The trim removed 1 base at V and 7 bases at J, leaving 18 bases unmatched. The CDR3 spans 20 residues. Germline V gives CDR1 LGHNA, CDR2 YNFKEQ. The DNA for the CDR3 is TGTGCCAGCAGCCAAGTGTCGTCCGCCGTCAGGACTAGCGGGATACATACGCAGTATTTT. Protein: CASSQVSSAVRTSGIHTQYF.

The chain is built from TRBV29-1 and TRBJ2-7; 9 bases are shared with TRBD2. This CDR3 comprises 14 residues. CDR1 is SQVTM and CDR2 is ANQGSEA in the germline V gene. J lost 6 bases, V lost 3 bases, and 9 bases had no gene match. The CDR3 DNA is TGCAGCGTTGATCTCGGGGCGGGAGGGCTCGAGCAGTACTTC. The encoded protein is CSVDLGAGGLEQYF.

This clone has more than one count but fewer than ten. CDR3 nucleotides: TGTGCCAGTAGCCCTCCAGGCTTGAGGGCAGATACGCAGTATTTT. Translation: CASSPPGLRADTQYF. This chain uses TRBV19 with TRBJ2-3, with TRBD2 as a possible D gene (5 bases). This CDR3 has 15 amino acids. Trimming cost V 6 bases and J 4 bases, with 17 bases left between them. Germline assignment: CDR1 LNHDA and CDR2 SQIVND (reference sequence).

The chain has TRBV29-1 and TRBJ1-4; D remains ambiguous. CDR1 and CDR2 (germline): SQVTM, ANQGSEA. Trimming took off 7 bases at V and 6 bases at J, with 12 bases between the two ends. This CDR3 has 12 amino acids. The CDR3 here is CSATVRDEKLFF. The DNA of the CDR3 is TGCAGCGCAACTGTCCGTGATGAAAAACTGTTTTTT.

The CDR3 here is CASSRGQNYGYTF. For the CDR3, the DNA is TGTGCCAGCAGCCGCGGACAGAACTATGGCTACACCTTC. V is TRBV7-2 and J is TRBJ1-2; D is possibly TRBD1 (6 bases). Between the trimmed V and J ends, which lost 5 bases and 2 bases, there was a span of 9 bases. CDR1 is SGHTA and CDR2 is FQGNSA in the germline V gene. CDR3 size: 13 residues.

This clone was seen a single time. The rearrangement links TRBV9 to TRBJ2-3; the match to TRBD1 covers 7 bases. Trimming at V came to 4 bases and at J to 3 bases, leaving 5 bases not matched to a gene. CDR1 SGDLS and CDR2 YYNGEE come from the germline V gene. The CDR3 sequence is 14 residues long. CDR3 amino acids: CASSSRQGTDTQYF. CDR3 in DNA: TGTGCCAGCAGCTCTAGACAGGGAACAGATACGCAGTATTTT.

This clone came up once. J is TRBJ2-7 and V is TRBV28; D not resolved. The CDR3 extends over 13 amino acids. The V gene lost 6 bases and the J gene lost 4 bases, with 13 bases spanning the gap. The germline V gene has CDR1 MDHEN and CDR2 SYDVKM. The CDR3 DNA is TGTGCCAGCAGCCCCCCCCCTAGGTACGAGCAGTACTTC. As protein: CASSPPPRYEQYF.

In this sample, this clone turned up a few times. The chain carries TRBV5-6 and TRBJ1-5, with D hard to call. Trimming stripped 0 bases from V and 7 bases from J, with 14 bases between. The CDR3 loop spans 15 amino acids. Germline CDR1 is SGHDT and CDR2 is YYEEEE. This CDR3 is CASSLAMGSGQPQHF. In nucleotides, the CDR3 is TGTGCCAGCAGCTTGGCCATGGGATCGGGACAGCCCCAGCATTTT.